The 22 T cell receptor beta chains below come from one sample, sequenced in a study of T cell repertoires and leukemia-associated antigens. These receptors have no identified antigens. TCRdb analysed the 5' RACE reads with MiXCR anew, one entry per CDR3 protein. The sample lists roughly 12,000 distinct CDR3 sequences, about 40% occurring once. The material sequenced was CD3+ T cells sorted from blood and cultured. The receptors were gathered from a female donor in good health.

This clonotype was counted a few times. The gene calls are TRBV7-9 and TRBJ2-2, with 11 bases that match TRBD2. The CDR3 extends over 15 amino acids. Germline values: CDR1 SEHNR, CDR2 FQNEAQ (reference sequence). Germline trimming cut 5 bases from V and 6 bases from J; bases unmatched to any gene: 5. The CDR3 nucleotides are TGTGCCAGCAGCCCCGGACTAGCGGGTTCCGGGGAGCTGTTTTTT. Protein product: CASSPGLAGSGELFF.

V and J are TRBV5-1 and TRBJ1-1; 7 bases are shared with TRBD1. This CDR3 comprises 14 residues. Germline CDR1 SGHRS, CDR2 YFSETQ. V was pared by 0 bases and J by 3 bases, with 2 bases of the junction left unmatched. CDR3 in amino acids: CASSLGQGHTEAFF. The CDR3 DNA reads as TGCGCCAGCAGCTTGGGACAGGGCCACACTGAAGCTTTCTTT.

This clonotype was picked up a small number of times. The rearrangement links TRBV4-2 to TRBJ2-7; D not certain. The CDR3 length is 14 residues. V lost 1 base and J 0 bases, leaving 7 bases between the germline ends. Germline CDR1 is LGHNA and CDR2 is YNFKEQ. CDR3 nucleotides: TGTGCCAGCAGCCAAGCGGACCCCTCCTACGAGCAGTACTTC. Its translation: CASSQADPSYEQYF.

The rearrangement links TRBV10-3 to TRBJ2-7; a weak D match, TRBD2 (5 bases). The V gene lost 2 bases and the J gene lost 3 bases, with 8 bases spanning the gap. Per germline, CDR1 ENHRY and CDR2 SYGVKD. CDR3 length equals 13 residues. The CDR3 sequence is CAISEGLYYEQYF. The CDR3 nucleotides read TGTGCCATCAGTGAGGGACTTTACTACGAGCAGTACTTC.

As regards this clonotype: Germline and junction disagree at one end, which may indicate a read error. This chain connects TRBV6-1 to TRBJ2-2; the D gene could be TRBD1 or TRBD2 (6 bases each). This CDR3 spans 15 amino acids. Germline CDR1 reads MNHNS; CDR2 reads SASEGT. CDR3 sequence reads: CASGSGTPNTGGLFF. As DNA, the CDR3 is TGTGCCAGCGGGTCCGGGACACCGAACACCGGGGGGCTGTTTTTT.

This clonotype was recorded many times. V and J are TRBV18 and TRBJ1-2; 8 bases map to TRBD1. The CDR3 contains 16 residues. V was pared by 4 bases and J by 7 bases, with 14 bases of the junction left unmatched. Germline V gene sequence: CDR1 KGHSH, CDR2 LQKENI. The CDR3 DNA sequence: TGTGCCAGCTCACAGATACGCGACAGGGGAGTTGGTGGCTACACCTTC. This sequence encodes CASSQIRDRGVGGYTF.

Turning to this clonotype: One end of the junction is discordant with germline, which a read error may explain. The chain combines TRBV5-1 with TRBJ1-5; the D is unclear. Looked up from germline, CDR1 is SGHRS and CDR2 is YFSETQ. The CDR3 sequence is 13 residues long. CDR3 sequence: CASSHDSNQHQHF. The DNA for the CDR3 is TGCGCCAGCAGCCATGATAGCAATCAGCACCAGCACTTT.

The chain has TRBV2 and TRBJ2-7; TRBD2 matches 7 bases. Trimming removed 6 bases from V and 5 bases from J; junction bases left unmatched: 16. CDR3 size: 16 residues. Germline CDR1 reads SNHLY; CDR2 reads FYNNEI. The CDR3 reads CASSQKRAGRTNEQYF. The CDR3 DNA is TGTGCCAGCAGCCAAAAAAGGGCCGGGAGGACGAACGAGCAGTACTTC.

About this clonotype itself: A read error may be the cause here, since a much bigger clone is one base away. V and J are TRBV27 and TRBJ2-2, with D perhaps matching TRBD1 (6 bases). CDR3 length: 12 residues. Germline V gives CDR1 MNHEY, CDR2 SMNVEV (reference sequence). CDR3 nucleotide sequence: TGTGCCGGCAGTCAGGGGATCGGGGAGCTGTTTTTT. As protein: CAGSQGIGELFF.

This clonotype came up a few times. The V call is TRBV7-9, the J call TRBJ1-1; 7 nucleotides align to TRBD1. The trim removed 5 bases at V and 0 bases at J, leaving 12 bases unmatched. CDR1 is SEHNR, CDR2 FQNEAQ, per germline (reference sequence). The CDR3 spans 17 residues. CDR3 in amino acids: CASSLPRGAGMNTEAFF. CDR3 nucleotide sequence: TGTGCCAGCAGCCTCCCCAGGGGGGCGGGGATGAACACTGAAGCTTTCTTT. The full variable domain, rest sourced from reference TRBV7-9 and TRBJ1-1, is DTGVSQNPRHKITKRGQNVTFRCDPISEHNRLYWYRQTLGQGPEFLTYFQNEAQLEKSRLLSDRFSAERPKGSFSTLEIQRTEQGDSAMYLCASSLPRGAGMNTEAFFGQGTRLTVV.

Within the sample, this clonotype is medium-sized. V is TRBV24-1 and J is TRBJ2-7; D perhaps matches TRBD1 (6 bases). CDR3 size: 14 residues. With 7 bases removed from V and 2 bases from J, the gap between germline ends came to 14 bases. Per germline, CDR1 KGHDR and CDR2 SFDVKD. CDR3: CATSPGTPPYEQYF. DNA of the CDR3: TGTGCCACCAGCCCAGGGACACCACCCTACGAGCAGTACTTC.

This clonotype was detected ten times or more. The chain has TRBV27 and TRBJ2-5; a possible D gene is TRBD1 (6 bases). Looked up from germline, CDR1 is MNHEY and CDR2 is SMNVEV (reference sequence). Trimming cost V 5 bases and J 5 bases, with 12 bases left between them. The CDR3 runs 13 residues. The chain's CDR3 is CASSPAGAETQYF. The CDR3 bases are TGTGCCAGCAGTCCAGCAGGGGCGGAGACCCAGTACTTC.

This clonotype has ten or more counts. This rearrangement joins TRBV11-2 to TRBJ2-2; D remains unclear. Germline lookup yields CDR1 SGHAT and CDR2 FQNNGV. With 4 bases removed from V and 6 bases from J, the gap between germline ends came to 12 bases. This CDR3 spans 14 amino acids. The CDR3 DNA reads TGTGCCAGCAGCTCCACCTCGTTGTCCGGGGAGCTGTTTTTT. It translates to CASSSTSLSGELFF.

This clonotype appeared a single time. The CDR3 does not close with the conserved phenylalanine or tryptophan, likely indicating a read error. V is TRBV5-5 and J is TRBJ2-1; 13 bases agree with TRBD2. V shed 0 bases and J 12 bases; nucleotides not matched to a gene: 6. The CDR3 spans 15 residues. Germline CDR1 SGHKS, CDR2 YYEKEE (reference sequence). CDR3 sequence reads: CASSLGLAGGPGQFL. The CDR3 DNA reads TGTGCCAGCAGCTTGGGACTAGCGGGAGGCCCCGGGCAGTTCCTC.

The chain links TRBV2 to TRBJ2-1; 8 bases are a match to TRBD1. Germline V lookup: CDR1 SNHLY, CDR2 FYNNEI. The CDR3 is made up of 16 amino acids. Trimming cost V 6 bases and J 5 bases; bases outside gene matches: 12. CDR3 sequence (DNA): TGTGCCAGCAGAGCGTTTGGCAGGGGGCTGGACAATGAGCAGTTCTTC. This gives the protein CASRAFGRGLDNEQFF.

The chain links TRBV20-1 to TRBJ2-5, with D uncertain. Trimming cost V 4 bases and J 4 bases, with 10 bases left between them. From germline, CDR1 is DFQATT and CDR2 SNEGSKA (reference sequence). The CDR3 has 12 residues. CDR3 protein: CSANFLVETQYF. The CDR3 region has the DNA TGCAGTGCTAACTTTCTGGTAGAGACCCAGTACTTC.

This chain joins TRBV5-1 and TRBJ1-5; D is unclear. This CDR3 comprises 13 residues. CDR1 is SGHRS, CDR2 YFSETQ, per germline. V lost 1 base and J 4 bases, leaving 6 bases between the germline ends. The CDR3 protein is CASSLSFNQPQHF. CDR3 in DNA: TGCGCCAGCAGCTTGAGTTTTAATCAGCCCCAGCATTTT.

This clonotype was picked up many times. V gene TRBV27 combines with J gene TRBJ1-2; possible D gene TRBD1, 5 bases. The ends were cut back, 2 bases at V and 0 bases at J, with 10 bases in the middle. The CDR3 spans 15 residues. Germline assignment: CDR1 MNHEY and CDR2 SMNVEV (reference sequence). The CDR3 bases are TGTGCCAGCAGTTTAGGGAGGGGAGCTAACTATGGCTACACCTTC. Translation gives CASSLGRGANYGYTF.

The rearrangement joins TRBV28 to TRBJ2-3; no clear D. Trimming took off 7 bases at V and 0 bases at J, with 11 bases between the two ends. The CDR3 runs 14 residues. CDR1 and CDR2 from the germline V gene are MDHEN and SYDVKM. The CDR3 region has the DNA TGTGCCAGCAATCCCCCCGGTAGCACAGATACGCAGTATTTT. Amino acids: CASNPPGSTDTQYF.

This chain uses TRBV29-1 with TRBJ2-5; D uncertain. CDR1 and CDR2 from the germline V gene are SQVTM and ANQGSEA. Trimming cost V 8 bases and J 2 bases, with 12 bases left between them. The CDR3 sequence is 12 residues long. The chain's CDR3 is CSPGASQETQYF. The CDR3 DNA reads as TGCAGCCCTGGTGCCAGTCAAGAGACCCAGTACTTC. The whole variable domain, filled in from reference TRBV29-1 and TRBJ2-5, reads SAVISQKPSRDICQRGTSLTIQCQVDSQVTMMFWYRQQPGQSLTLIATANQGSEATYESGFVIDKFPISRPNLTFSTLTVSNMSPEDSSIYLCSPGASQETQYFGPGTRLLVL.

This chain joins TRBV29-1 and TRBJ2-1; no reliable D call. In germline, CDR1 is SQVTM, CDR2 ANQGSEA. V shed 4 bases and J shed 10 bases, with 11 bases lying between them. The CDR3 spans 11 residues. The CDR3 spells CSVAVLEEQFF. In DNA form, the CDR3 reads TGCAGCGTTGCTGTCCTCGAAGAGCAGTTCTTC.

This clonotype was observed a handful of times. The chain combines TRBV29-1 with TRBJ2-6; D ambiguous. Germline CDR1 SQVTM, CDR2 ANQGSEA. The V end was cut by 7 bases, the J end by 4 bases, with 11 bases between. The CDR3 is made up of 13 amino acids. CDR3 in DNA: TGCAGCGCCCGTGTCGAGGGGGCCAACGTCCTGACTTTC. It specifies CSARVEGANVLTF.